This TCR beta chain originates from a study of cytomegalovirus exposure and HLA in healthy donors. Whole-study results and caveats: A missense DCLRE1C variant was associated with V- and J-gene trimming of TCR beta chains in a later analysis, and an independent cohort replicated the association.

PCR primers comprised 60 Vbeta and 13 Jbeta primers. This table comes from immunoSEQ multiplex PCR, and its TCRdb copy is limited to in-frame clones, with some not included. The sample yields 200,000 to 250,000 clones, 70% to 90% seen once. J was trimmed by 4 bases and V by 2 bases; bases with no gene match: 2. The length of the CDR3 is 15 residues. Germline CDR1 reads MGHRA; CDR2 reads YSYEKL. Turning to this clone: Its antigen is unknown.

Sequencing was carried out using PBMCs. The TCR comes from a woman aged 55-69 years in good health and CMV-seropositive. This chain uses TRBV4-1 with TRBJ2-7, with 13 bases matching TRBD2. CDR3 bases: TGCGCCAGCAGCCAATGGACTAGCGGGAGTTACGAGCAGTACTTC. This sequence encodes CASSQWTSGSYEQYF.